This entry is about one TCR beta chain. The antigen it binds to is not known. The record has no base qualities; no much larger clone is one base away. The CDR3 regions of human TCRbeta chains were analyzed by immunosequencing. In the source study's methods: TCRs in the repertoires were matched against a reference library of SARS-CoV-2-specific TCRs that had been generated with the MIRA antigen-specificity platform. Breadth meant the fraction of unique TCRs that were SARS-CoV-2-associated, whereas depth meant the fraction of total T cells that were SARS-CoV-2-associated. Using the MIRA data, every spike-specific TCR was mapped to the spike region that the TCR reacted to and assigned to either a CD4 or a CD8 class. Log10-transformed breadth and depth values were compared by one-way ANOVA with Sidak's multiple comparisons tests. TCRdb limited this immuneACCESS table to in-frame rearrangements with V and J called. A share of clones is missing; checked studies link under half to unresolved V genes, and the rest is unexplained. The D gene and trimming were derived from the DNA, and the V and J assignments and clone size from that table. The sample contains roughly 83,000 clones, 86% of them found a single time. The top ten hold approximately 9% of the sample.

What this sample's time point label stands for: baseline before first vaccination. Vaccinee samples were obtained from the UK trials COV001 and COV002, which included a single-blind randomized controlled phase 2/3 trial of AZD1222 (ChAdOx1 nCoV-19) in healthy adults. Trial participant PBMC samples were collected at day 0 and day 28 after the second dose for TCRbeta chain sequencing. This sample is part of a study of T cell responses to AZD1222 COVID-19 vaccine listed by TCRdb under 2021. In the study overall: AZD1222 recipients given second doses at about 4 weeks or at about 12 weeks were pooled, since spike-specific TCR depth and breadth were not found to differ between the two schedules. A total of 233 trial participants underwent TCR sequencing, of whom about 210 had received two doses of AZD1222 and about 26 had received two doses of the MenACWY control vaccine. Enrollment into the trials was organized by age into subgroups of 18-55, 56-69 and 70-plus years, and those subgroups contained approximately 150, 30 and 60 TCR-sequenced participants, respectively.

Findings and caveats that apply to the study as a whole: The vaccine-associated CD4 TCRs covered the entire spike protein, and the dominant responses fell in regions 160-218 and 743-854. Because no day 14 peak-response samples were available, repertoires were characterized only after the peak T cell response. Participants were mostly white British, with more females than males. The authors suggested clonal diversity may have been underestimated. After two AZD1222 doses, spike-specific TCR breadth and depth were significantly higher than at day 0 and than in MenACWY recipients. In the small 56-69-year group, the increase in depth fell short of significance, most likely because of low power. Reportedly, almost half of the unique spike-specific TCRs recognized epitopes lying outside the regions that are mutated in the B.1.351 and B.1.1.7 variants. Conclusions about previously exposed vaccinees are limited, since just a handful of AZD1222 recipients were seropositive for SARS-CoV-2 at baseline.

Trimming at the junction amounts to 3 bases on V and 0 bases on J, and the germline ends lie 8 bases apart. Taken from cysteine to phenylalanine, the CDR3 has 14 residues. Just the 42-base CDR3 DNA is kept, in frame starting at base 1. The germline V gene (reference sequence) provides CDR1 LNHDA and CDR2 SQIVND. This TCR was sampled from an adult in good health. In this chain, TRBV19 is recombined with TRBJ1-1; no D gene call is confident. Specimen: peripheral blood, collected on day 0 of AZD1222 vaccination. The sequence in DNA is TGTGCCAGTAGTATCAGCATAATGAACACTGAAGCTTTCTTT. Translated, this gives CASSISIMNTEAFF. The entire variable domain, with the stretches around the CDR3 drawn from the reference TRBV19 and TRBJ1-1 proteins, is DGGITQSPKYLFRKEGQNVTLSCEQNLNHDAMYWYRQDPGQGLRLIYYSQIVNDFQKGDIAEGYSVSREKKESFPLTVTSAQKNPTAFYLCASSISIMNTEAFFGQGTRLTVV.